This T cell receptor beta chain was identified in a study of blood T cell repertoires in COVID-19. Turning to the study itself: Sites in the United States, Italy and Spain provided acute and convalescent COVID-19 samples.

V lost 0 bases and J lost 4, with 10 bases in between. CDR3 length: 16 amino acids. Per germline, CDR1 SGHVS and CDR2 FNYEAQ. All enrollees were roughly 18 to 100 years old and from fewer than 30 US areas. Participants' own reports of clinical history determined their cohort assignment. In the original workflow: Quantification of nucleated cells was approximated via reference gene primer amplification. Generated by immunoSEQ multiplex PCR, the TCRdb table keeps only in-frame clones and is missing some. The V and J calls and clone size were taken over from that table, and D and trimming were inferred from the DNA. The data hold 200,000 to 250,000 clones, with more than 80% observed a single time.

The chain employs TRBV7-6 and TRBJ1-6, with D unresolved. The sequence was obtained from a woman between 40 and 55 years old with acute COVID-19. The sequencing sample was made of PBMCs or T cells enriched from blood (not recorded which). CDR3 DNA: TGTGCCAGCAGCTTAGCGGGCAGGAATTATAATTCACCCCTCCACTTT. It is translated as CASSLAGRNYNSPLHF. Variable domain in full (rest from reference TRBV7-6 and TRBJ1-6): GAGVSQSPRYKVTKRGQDVALRCDPISGHVSLYWYRQALGQGPEFLTYFNYEAQQDKSGLPNDRFSAERPEGSISTLTIQRTEQRDSAMYRCASSLAGRNYNSPLHFGNGTRLTVT.